These 25 T cell receptor beta chains came from one sample sequenced in a study of T cell responses to AZD1222 COVID-19 vaccine. Using immunoSEQ multiplex PCR, the repertoire was profiled, and TCRdb retains in-frame clones only, with some absent. The data show some 100,000 clones, 80% to 95% seen once. The specimen was peripheral blood, collected 28 days after the second AZD1222 dose. These receptors were taken from an adult who received the AZD1222 COVID-19 vaccine.

The rearrangement uses TRBV15 and TRBJ1-6; a weak D match, TRBD1 (6 bases). Looked up from germline, CDR1 is LNHNV and CDR2 is YYDKDF (reference sequence). The CDR3 is made up of 16 amino acids. Trimming stripped 3 bases from V and 5 bases from J, with 14 bases between. DNA for the CDR3: TGTGCCACCAGCAGGAGAGTTAGGGGGGATAATTCACCCCTCCACTTT. It yields the protein CATSRRVRGDNSPLHF.

The V gene is TRBV6-5, the J gene TRBJ2-7; weak D call: TRBD1 (6 bases). The ends were cut back, 6 bases at V and 2 bases at J, with 11 bases in the middle. CDR1 is MNHEY and CDR2 is SVGAGI in the germline V gene. The length of the CDR3 is 13 residues. CDR3 sequence reads: CASSRGIAYEQYF. The CDR3 DNA reads TGTGCCAGCAGCAGGGGTATCGCCTACGAGCAGTACTTC.

The CDR3 is CASSDPEGPREQFF. CDR3 DNA: TGTGCCAGCAGTGATCCCGAAGGGCCTAGGGAGCAGTTCTTC. V is TRBV6-1 and J is TRBJ2-1; D is undetermined. The CDR3 is made up of 14 amino acids. Germline V gene data show CDR1 as MNHNS and CDR2 as SASEGT. V shed 3 bases and J shed 10 bases, with 16 bases lying between them.

The V and J genes are TRBV6-1 and TRBJ2-7; TRBD1 is a possible D gene (5 bases). Germline CDR1 and CDR2: MNHNS and SASEGT. CDR3 size: 16 residues. The V and J ends lost 2 bases and 0 bases respectively, with 14 bases between them. CDR3: CASSERGQVSSYEQYF. The CDR3 DNA follows: TGTGCCAGCAGTGAAAGGGGTCAGGTGAGCTCCTACGAGCAGTACTTC.

The genes are TRBV18 and TRBJ1-2; unclear D gene. The CDR3 runs 13 residues. The V and J ends lost 2 bases and 4 bases respectively, with 8 bases between them. Germline loops: CDR1 KGHSH, CDR2 LQKENI. The CDR3 loop is CASSPSQVYGYTF. CDR3 coding DNA: TGTGCCAGCTCACCATCGCAAGTCTATGGCTACACCTTC. Full variable domain (remainder filled in from reference TRBV18 and TRBJ1-2): NAGVMQNPRHLVRRRGQEARLRCSPMKGHSHVYWYRQLPEEGLKFMVYLQKENIIDESGMPKERFSAEFPKEGPSILRIQQVVRGDSAAYFCASSPSQVYGYTFGSGTRLTVV.

This chain connects TRBV7-3 to TRBJ1-1; 8 bases line up with TRBD1. The junction had 4 bases not matched to a gene; V was cut back by 5 bases and J by 2 bases. CDR3 size: 14 residues. Germline V gene lookup returns CDR1 SGHTA and CDR2 FQGTGA. DNA of the CDR3: TGTGCCAGCAGCAGGCAGGGGGCTAACACTGAAGCTTTCTTT. It specifies CASSRQGANTEAFF.

The J gene is TRBJ1-2, the V gene TRBV30; possibly TRBD1 for D (5 bases). The ends were cut back, 3 bases at V and 2 bases at J, with 19 bases in the middle. CDR3 length: 16 amino acids. Germline lookup yields CDR1 GTSNPN and CDR2 SVGIG (reference sequence). The CDR3 spells CAWSPRGQGANYGYTF. The CDR3, as DNA: TGTGCCTGGAGCCCCCGTGGCCAAGGGGCCAACTATGGCTACACCTTC.

This chain uses TRBV7-9 with TRBJ1-1, with D possibly TRBD1 on 6 matching bases. CDR3 length: 15 residues. The germline V gene encodes CDR1 SEHNR and CDR2 FQNEAQ (reference sequence). V lost 0 bases and J 4 bases, leaving 12 bases between the germline ends. In nucleotides, the CDR3 is TGTGCCAGCAGCTTAGCGAATGGGGGGCTCACTGAAGCTTTCTTT. Translated, it gives CASSLANGGLTEAFF. Full variable domain (outside the CDR3, taken from reference TRBV7-9 and TRBJ1-1): DTGVSQNPRHKITKRGQNVTFRCDPISEHNRLYWYRQTLGQGPEFLTYFQNEAQLEKSRLLSDRFSAERPKGSFSTLEIQRTEQGDSAMYLCASSLANGGLTEAFFGQGTRLTVV.

The chain couples TRBV5-1 to TRBJ2-3; D may be TRBD1 (6 bases). This CDR3 has 14 amino acids. V lost 0 bases and J 2 bases, leaving 7 bases between the germline ends. Germline-derived CDR1 and CDR2 are SGHRS and YFSETQ. CDR3 nucleotides: TGCGCCAGCAGCTTGGGGACAGCCACAGATACGCAGTATTTT. As protein: CASSLGTATDTQYF.

This chain links TRBV2 with TRBJ2-2; no firm D call. The V and J ends lost 0 bases and 3 bases respectively, with 11 bases between them. This CDR3 is 16 amino acids long. In germline, CDR1 is SNHLY, CDR2 FYNNEI. CDR3 in DNA: TGTGCCAGCAGTGAAGCGGCAAGGACCTACACCGGGGAGCTGTTTTTT. Translating gives CASSEAARTYTGELFF.

This sequence joins TRBV18 and TRBJ1-5; 11 bases are shared with TRBD1. CDR3 size: 16 residues. V lost 2 bases and J lost 5; bases outside the gene matches: 5. Germline V gene sequence: CDR1 KGHSH, CDR2 LQKENI. The chain's CDR3 is CASSPVAGQGDQPQHF. The DNA of the CDR3 is TGTGCCAGCTCACCAGTAGCGGGACAGGGGGATCAGCCCCAGCATTTT.

CDR3 amino acids: CATSRLQDAGYTF. CDR3 bases: TGTGCCACCAGCAGACTCCAGGATGCTGGCTACACCTTC. This sequence joins TRBV15 and TRBJ1-2; D is unclear. CDR1 is LNHNV and CDR2 is YYDKDF in the germline V gene (reference sequence). Deletions cut 2 bases from V and 7 bases from J, with 11 bases between. The CDR3 totals 13 residues.

The V call is TRBV6-1, the J call TRBJ2-1; D is unclear. CDR1 MNHNS and CDR2 SASEGT come from the germline V gene. The CDR3 loop spans 11 amino acids. V lost 2 bases to trimming and J lost 7 bases, with 3 bases between them. The CDR3, as DNA: TGTGCCAGCAGTGAATTGAATGAGCAGTTCTTC. It is translated as CASSELNEQFF.

The chain links TRBV2 to TRBJ1-3; D is uncertain. CDR1 and CDR2 (germline): SNHLY, FYNNEI. This CDR3 region has 16 residues. Trimming shortened V by 5 bases and J by 4 bases, and 18 bases separated the two germline ends. As DNA, the CDR3 is TGTGCCAGCAGTCAGCCGCTTGCGGCGTTAGGAAACACCATATATTTT. This translates into CASSQPLAALGNTIYF. The full variable domain, completed using reference TRBV2 and TRBJ1-3, is EPEVTQTPSHQVTQMGQEVILRCVPISNHLYFYWYRQILGQKVEFLVSFYNNEISEKSEIFDDQFSVERPDGSNFTLKIRSTKLEDSAMYFCASSQPLAALGNTIYFGEGSWLTVV.

The CDR3 sequence is CASSHGTGNNEKLFF. The CDR3 region has the DNA TGTGCCAGCAGCCATGGGACAGGAAATAATGAAAAACTGTTTTTT. The chain employs TRBV5-8 and TRBJ1-4; TRBD1 aligns across 8 bases. V was clipped by 4 bases and J by 4 bases; unmatched bases: 6. The V gene's germline CDR1 is SGHTS and CDR2 YDEGEE. The CDR3 totals 15 residues.

V gene TRBV28 combines with J gene TRBJ1-5; tentatively, D is TRBD1 (6 bases). Germline V gene sequence: CDR1 MDHEN, CDR2 SYDVKM. CDR3 size: 14 residues. Deletions cut 5 bases from V and 9 bases from J, with 17 bases between. CDR3 in DNA: TGTGCCAGCAGTCTACTCGACAGGCCCAGGCCCCAGCATTTT. It codes for CASSLLDRPRPQHF.

The V call is TRBV3-1 (or the pseudogene TRBV3-2), the J call TRBJ2-3; 7 bases align to TRBD2. The CDR3 extends over 15 amino acids. CDR1 and CDR2 (germline): LGHDT, YNNKEL (reference sequence). The V segment lost 0 bases and the J segment 6 bases; nucleotides outside the gene matches: 6. In DNA form, the CDR3 reads TGTGCCAGCAGCCAAGATGGCAGGGAGGGCGATACGCAGTATTTT. Translated: CASSQDGREGDTQYF.

CDR3 protein: CASSYGTKNTEAFF. In nucleotides, the CDR3 is TGTGCCAGCAGTTACGGGACAAAGAACACTGAAGCTTTCTTT. The chain employs TRBV6-2 or TRBV6-3 and TRBJ1-1, with a weak D call TRBD1 (6 bases). This CDR3 is 14 amino acids long. Trimming took off 2 bases at V and 1 base at J, with 8 bases between the two ends. Per germline, CDR1 MNHEY and CDR2 SVGEGT.

This sequence joins TRBV6-6 and TRBJ1-1; unclear D gene. Germline V lookup: CDR1 MNHNY, CDR2 SVGAGI (reference sequence). Trimming removed 5 bases at V and 1 base at J, with 8 bases between. This CDR3 is built from 13 residues. CDR3 amino acids: CASSREWNTEAFF. CDR3 nucleotide sequence: TGTGCCAGCAGTAGGGAGTGGAACACTGAAGCTTTCTTT.

This clone has just one count. The chain links TRBV29-1 to TRBJ1-2; D ambiguous. The CDR3 runs to 15 residues. Trimming took 5 bases from V and 1 from J, leaving 17 bases between them. Germline V gene data show CDR1 as SQVTM and CDR2 as ANQGSEA. CDR3 protein: CSVTFARHLNYGYTF. The CDR3 DNA reads TGCAGCGTTACATTTGCGCGACACCTTAACTATGGCTACACCTTC.

The chain recombines TRBV6-5 with TRBJ2-2; possible D gene TRBD1, 6 bases. The CDR3 covers 15 residues. Germline CDR1 is MNHEY and CDR2 is SVGAGI. Trimming cost V 8 bases and J 5 bases, with 18 bases left between them. CDR3 sequence: CASWIETGNTGELFF. The CDR3 bases are TGTGCCAGCTGGATTGAAACAGGGAATACCGGGGAGCTGTTTTTT.

V usage is TRBV19 and J usage is TRBJ2-1, with D possibly TRBD2 on 5 matching bases. The CDR3 has 11 amino acids. Looked up from germline, CDR1 is LNHDA and CDR2 is SQIVND (reference sequence). The V end lost 4 bases, the J end lost 14 bases, and 12 bases lay between the germline ends. CDR3 nucleotide sequence: TGTGCCAGTAGTACCAGCGGAAAGAAGTTCTTC. Its protein is CASSTSGKKFF.

CDR3 loop: CASTSGGYEQYF. Written as DNA, the CDR3 is TGTGCCAGCACCTCGGGGGGCTACGAGCAGTACTTC. The chain joins TRBV11-3 to TRBJ2-7; 7 nucleotides align to TRBD2. Germline V gives CDR1 SGHNT, CDR2 YENEEA. The CDR3 consists of 12 residues. V was clipped by 7 bases and J by 3 bases; unmatched bases: 3.

The chain employs TRBV7-3 and TRBJ1-1; perhaps TRBD1 as D (5 bases). Germline V gene data show CDR1 as SGHTA and CDR2 as FQGTGA. V was clipped by 5 bases and J by 0 bases, with 10 bases between them. The CDR3 runs 14 residues. CDR3: CASSPQGVNTEAFF. In DNA form, the CDR3 reads TGTGCCAGCAGCCCCCAGGGTGTGAACACTGAAGCTTTCTTT.

This clone was found once. The chain combines TRBV12-3 or TRBV12-4 with TRBJ1-5, with a possible D match to TRBD1 (5 bases). CDR3 length: 13 residues. Trimming stripped 3 bases from V and 5 bases from J, with 8 bases between. As DNA, the CDR3 is TGTGCCAGCAGTTTGTGGGGGGATCAGCCCCAGCATTTT. As protein: CASSLWGDQPQHF.